These 14 T cell receptor beta chains were all obtained from the same sample, sequenced in a study of tumor and adjacent non-tumor tissue in lung cancer. This sample's RNA came from whole unsorted tissue. The library came from three nested PCR rounds adapted from ARM-PCR protocols. TCRdb re-analysed the multiplex PCR reads in MiXCR, keeping a single row per CDR3 protein. The table has fewer than 120,000 distinct CDR3 sequences, over 75% seen once; the top ten hold approximately 22%. Material for sequencing was lung tumor tissue. The receptors derive from a man in his sixties or seventies with non-small cell lung cancer.

As to this clonotype: The junction does not match germline at one end; this may be a read error. The chain uses TRBV20-1 and TRBJ2-1; TRBD2 agrees at 9 bases. The germline gives CDR1 DFQATT, CDR2 SNEGSKA (reference sequence). CDR3 size: 17 residues. The CDR3 loop reads CNARDPAASGAYNEQFF. The DNA of the CDR3 is TGCAATGCTAGAGATCCCGCCGCTAGCGGGGCATACAATGAGCAGTTCTTC.

A single count supports this clonotype. Mismatch with germline at one junction end may stem from a read error. The rearrangement joins TRBV11-3 to TRBJ2-3; a possible D gene is TRBD2 (5 bases). This CDR3 has 15 residues. Germline V gene lookup returns CDR1 SGHNT and CDR2 YENEEA. The CDR3 sequence is CASTRREVYTDTQYF. The CDR3 region has the DNA TGTGCCAGCACCCGTCGGGAAGTATACACAGATACGCAGTATTTC.

Comments on this clonotype: Relative to the germline gene, one junction end is altered; a read error may explain this. The CDR3 region is CASSQDFWVDEQFF. The CDR3 bases are TGCGCCAGTAGCCAAGATTTTTGGGTGGATGAGCAGTTCTTC. The chain couples TRBV4-3 to TRBJ2-1; D gene uncertain. The CDR3 loop spans 14 amino acids. Per the germline V gene, CDR1 is LGHNA and CDR2 is YSLEER.

The CDR3 DNA reads as TGCAGCGTGCATGGACTAGCGGGGGGTAAGGAGTCCCAGTACTTC. It translates to CSVHGLAGGKESQYF. This sequence joins TRBV29-1 and TRBJ2-5; TRBD2 aligns across 14 bases. Germline trimming cut 6 bases from V and 9 bases from J; bases unmatched to any gene: 12. The CDR3 has 15 amino acids. Per germline, CDR1 SQVTM and CDR2 ANQGSEA.

As for this clonotype: Mismatch with germline at one junction end may stem from a read error. The rearrangement uses TRBV11-3 and TRBJ2-7; D is unresolved. CDR1 is SGHNT, CDR2 YENEEA, per germline. This CDR3 is 15 amino acids long. The CDR3 nucleotides read TGTGACAGCAGCCCGATGAGAGTTTCCGTGAACGAGCAGTACTTC. Translating it yields CDSSPMRVSVNEQYF.

The chain has TRBV4-2 and TRBJ2-5, with a weak D call TRBD2 (7 bases). V lost 1 base, J lost 5 bases, and 17 bases lay in between. This CDR3 has 16 amino acids. Looked up from germline, CDR1 is LGHNA and CDR2 is YNFKEQ. CDR3 sequence: CASSQVVSGRGETQYF. CDR3 nucleotide sequence: TGTGCCAGCAGCCAAGTCGTCAGTGGGAGGGGGGAGACCCAGTACTTC.

For this clonotype: One end of the junction is discordant with germline, which a read error may explain. The V gene is TRBV6-1, the J gene TRBJ1-2; 8 bases map to TRBD1. The CDR3 spans 14 residues. Looked up from germline, CDR1 is MNHNS and CDR2 is SASEGT. CDR3 in amino acids: CDSSEGTGVYGYTF. The CDR3 coding sequence is TGTGACAGCAGCGAAGGGACAGGTGTTTATGGCTACACCTTC.

Notes on this clonotype: The junction does not match germline at one end; this may be a read error. This chain joins TRBV11-2 and TRBJ1-2, with TRBD1 matching 9 bases. CDR3 length: 14 amino acids. The germline V gene encodes CDR1 SGHAT and CDR2 FQNNGV. The CDR3 region is CASSPTGGACGYTF. The CDR3 DNA reads as TGTGCCAGCAGCCCGACAGGGGGTGCCTGTGGCTACACTTTC.

Turning to this clonotype: As the CDR3 is not closed by the conserved phenylalanine or tryptophan, this likely results from a read error. J is TRBJ2-5 and V is TRBV4-1, with TRBD2 as a possible D gene (5 bases). Germline V gene sequence: CDR1 MGHRA, CDR2 YSYEKL. The CDR3 has 17 residues. The CDR3 loop reads CVSSSGFPVDPQETQYL. The CDR3 coding sequence is TGCGTCAGCAGCTCGGGATTCCCGGTGGATCCACAAGAGACCCAGTACCTC.

A note on this clonotype: Relative to the germline gene, one junction end is altered; a read error may explain this. V is TRBV29-1 and J is TRBJ2-2; 13 nucleotides agree with TRBD2. The CDR3 spans 19 residues. In germline, CDR1 is SQVTM, CDR2 ANQGSEA. This chain's CDR3 is CRVEGLLAGGPVSTGELFF. The CDR3 nucleotides are TGCAGGGTTGAGGGATTACTAGCGGGAGGGCCTGTAAGCACCGGGGAGCTGTTTTTT.

This clonotype was detected only once. The gene calls are TRBV11-2 and TRBJ2-7, with unresolved D. Germline V CDR1 and CDR2: SGHAT, FQNNGV. The CDR3 consists of 13 residues. CDR3 DNA: TGTGCCAGCAACTTAGCAGTAGCTCTCGAGCACTACGTC. Translation gives CASNLAVALEHYV.

On this clonotype: One end of the junction fails to match germline, which may point to a read error. The gene calls are TRBV5-6 and TRBJ2-7, with TRBD1 matching over 8 bases. The germline CDR1 and CDR2 sequences are SGHDT and YYEEEE. The CDR3 length is 16 residues. CDR3 DNA sequence: TGTGCCGGCAGTTCCGTTGTCCGGGACAGGACCTACGATCAGTACTTC. Its protein is CAGSSVVRDRTYDQYF.

About this clonotype itself: One end of the junction is discordant with germline, which a read error may explain. The chain has TRBV11-2 and TRBJ2-7; D ambiguous. From germline, CDR1 is SGHAT and CDR2 FQNNGV. This CDR3 is 15 amino acids long. The DNA for the CDR3 is TGTGCCAGCAGCTTAGCCTTTACATCCTCCTACAAGCAGTACTTC. Translation: CASSLAFTSSYKQYF.

This clonotype occurred once. Since the CDR3 does not end with the conserved phenylalanine or tryptophan, this likely comes from a read error. The DNA is omitted, as the CDR3 cannot be located on it reliably, and the CDR3 follows TCRdb's listing. This rearrangement joins TRBV20-1 to TRBJ2-3; TRBD2, the table's D call, was not compared with the DNA. From its first to its last residue, the CDR3 has 16 amino acids. Germline CDR1 reads DFQATT; CDR2 reads SNEGSKA (reference sequence). CDR3 residues: CSVRNRLAESTDTCYV.